The 14 T cell receptor beta chains given below trace back to one sample, sequenced in a study of blood T cell repertoires in COVID-19. The table came from immunoSEQ multiplex PCR; TCRdb's copy has only in-frame clones and leaves some out. The top ten hold 3% to 5% of the sample, which has roughly 120,000 clones, over 65% seen once. The sequencing input was peripheral blood. The receptors here all came from a man in his sixties with acute or convalescent COVID-19.

The DNA of the CDR3 is TGTGCCAGCAGCTCTCCGGGACAGAGGAGGAGCTATGGCTACACCTTC. Protein sequence: CASSSPGQRRSYGYTF. This sequence joins TRBV7-9 and TRBJ1-2, with 7 bases aligning to TRBD1. Germline assignment: CDR1 SEHNR and CDR2 FQNEAQ (reference sequence). The CDR3 has 16 residues. Trimming at V came to 4 bases and at J to 4 bases, leaving 12 bases not matched to a gene.

V is TRBV7-6 and J is TRBJ2-7; D is uncertain. The CDR3 runs to 16 residues. Between the trimmed V and J ends, which lost 2 bases and 5 bases, there was a span of 19 bases. CDR1 is SGHVS, CDR2 FNYEAQ, per germline. CDR3 loop: CASSLTENSSYDEQYF. The CDR3 nucleotides read TGTGCCAGCAGCTTAACAGAAAATTCCTCCTACGACGAGCAGTACTTC.

V and J are TRBV5-1 and TRBJ2-5, with 10 bases aligning to TRBD2. Germline values: CDR1 SGHRS, CDR2 YFSETQ. The trim removed 0 bases at V and 2 bases at J, leaving 4 bases unmatched. The CDR3 has 16 amino acids. The CDR3 bases are TGCGCCAGCAGCTTGGCTAGCGGGGGCAGTCAAGAGACCCAGTACTTC. Protein sequence: CASSLASGGSQETQYF.

This chain uses TRBV28 with TRBJ1-3; no firm D call. This CDR3 region has 13 residues. Trimming pared 8 bases from V and 2 bases from J, leaving 10 bases between. Per the germline V gene, CDR1 is MDHEN and CDR2 is SYDVKM. CDR3 loop: CASLLAAGNTIYF. CDR3 sequence (DNA): TGTGCCAGCCTGCTGGCTGCTGGAAACACCATATATTTT.

The rearrangement uses TRBV9 and TRBJ2-1; possible D gene TRBD2, 5 bases. V shed 0 bases and J shed 0 bases, with 13 bases lying between them. Germline CDR1 SGDLS, CDR2 YYNGEE. The CDR3 contains 17 residues. The CDR3 nucleotides are TGTGCCAGCAGCGTAGAGCCAAGCGGAATCTCCTACAATGAGCAGTTCTTC. Residues: CASSVEPSGISYNEQFF.

The V gene is TRBV6-6, the J gene TRBJ2-7; 15 bases fit TRBD2. The CDR3 consists of 18 residues. Germline assignment: CDR1 MNHNY and CDR2 SVGAGI (reference sequence). V lost 5 bases and J lost 2; bases outside the gene matches: 10. CDR3 DNA: TGTGCCAGCAGTCCGGGACTAGCGGGAGGAGGGGCACCCTACGAGCAGTACTTC. This translates into CASSPGLAGGGAPYEQYF.

V gene TRBV25-1 combines with J gene TRBJ2-5, with TRBD2 as a possible D gene (6 bases). The CDR3 is 13 residues long. Looked up from germline, CDR1 is MGHDK and CDR2 is SYGVNS. Trimming removed 11 bases from V and 4 bases from J, with 17 bases in between. As DNA, the CDR3 is TGTGCCTCAGCCGGGACTCTCGCAGAGACCCAGTACTTC. This encodes CASAGTLAETQYF.

This clone was seen just once. This chain joins TRBV7-9 and TRBJ1-1; D may be TRBD1 (5 bases). Trimming pared 5 bases from V and 3 bases from J, leaving 16 bases between. The CDR3 runs to 15 residues. Germline-derived CDR1 and CDR2 are SEHNR and FQNEAQ (reference sequence). The CDR3 bases are TGTGCCAGCAGCCCCGGACACACCCAGGACACTGAAGCTTTCTTT. Translated: CASSPGHTQDTEAFF.

The V gene is TRBV9, the J gene TRBJ2-6; perhaps TRBD1 as D (5 bases). V was pared by 0 bases and J by 0 bases, with 7 bases between. The length of the CDR3 is 16 residues. CDR1 is SGDLS, CDR2 YYNGEE, per germline. CDR3 nucleotide sequence: TGTGCCAGCAGCGTAGCAGGGAACTCTGGGGCCAACGTCCTGACTTTC. Translating it yields CASSVAGNSGANVLTF. The full variable domain, its missing parts supplied by reference TRBV9 and TRBJ2-6, is DSGVTQTPKHLITATGQRVTLRCSPRSGDLSVYWYQQSLDQGLQFLIQYYNGEERAKGNILERFSAQQFPDLHSELNLSSLELGDSALYFCASSVAGNSGANVLTFGAGSRLTVL.

V usage is TRBV7-2 and J usage is TRBJ1-4, with D perhaps TRBD1 (5 bases). V lost 3 bases and J 5 bases, leaving 10 bases between the germline ends. This CDR3 region has 14 residues. CDR1 and CDR2 from the germline V gene are SGHTA and FQGNSA. The CDR3 DNA follows: TGTGCCAGCAGCTTCCAATCAGGGAATGAAAAACTGTTTTTT. As protein: CASSFQSGNEKLFF.

The chain links TRBV19 to TRBJ2-3; possibly TRBD1 for D (6 bases). The length of the CDR3 is 15 residues. In germline, CDR1 is LNHDA, CDR2 SQIVND (reference sequence). Trimming removed 6 bases at V and 0 bases at J, with 13 bases between. Here the CDR3 reads CASSSGQPSTDTQYF. In DNA, the CDR3 is TGTGCCAGTAGCAGCGGACAGCCTAGCACAGATACGCAGTATTTT.

The genes are TRBV27 and TRBJ1-4; 9 bases are a match to TRBD1. The ends lost 3 bases at V and 8 bases at J; junction bases unmatched: 13. Per the germline V gene, CDR1 is MNHEY and CDR2 is SMNVEV (reference sequence). This CDR3 is built from 17 residues. DNA for the CDR3: TGTGCCAGCAGTTTCCCCTCGTCCGGGACAGGGAACGAAAAACTGTTTTTT. It is translated as CASSFPSSGTGNEKLFF.

This clone was seen a handful of times. The gene calls are TRBV9 and TRBJ1-2; 7 bases match TRBD1. The CDR3 runs to 15 residues. The germline V gene encodes CDR1 SGDLS and CDR2 YYNGEE. V lost 4 bases to trimming and J lost 4 bases; unmatched junction nucleotides: 10. The CDR3 nucleotides are TGTGCCAGCAGCCTCAGCTCGACAGGGCGCTATGGCTACACCTTC. It encodes CASSLSSTGRYGYTF.

This chain uses TRBV5-1 with TRBJ2-1, with 8 bases aligning to TRBD2. Germline V gene sequence: CDR1 SGHRS, CDR2 YFSETQ. This CDR3 is built from 16 residues. The junction had 17 bases not matched to a gene; V was cut back by 5 bases and J by 10 bases. Written as DNA, the CDR3 is TGCGCCAGCAGGGAGGATATGGAGCGGGAGAACTGGGAGCAGTTCTTC. It is translated as CASREDMERENWEQFF. The entire variable domain, with the rest obtained from reference TRBV5-1 and TRBJ2-1, is as follows: KAGVTQTPRYLIKTRGQQVTLSCSPISGHRSVSWYQQTPGQGLQFLFEYFSETQRNKGNFPGRFSGRQFSNSRSEMNVSTLELGDSALYLCASREDMERENWEQFFGPGTRLTVL.